Listed below are T cell receptor beta chains from one sample, sequenced in a study of human T cells and chemical hapten exposure. MiXCR was run by TCRdb on the RACE reads, yielding one entry per CDR3 protein. The data hold about 290,000 distinct CDR3 sequences, with over 7.5% observed a single time. Sequencing was performed on whole blood, taken in connection with sensitization to the hapten diphenylcyclopropenone (DPC). The receptors here all came from a man aged 18 to 35 with alopecia areata. Some clones in this sample may be carry-over from other donors' samples. The CDR3 runs from the conserved cysteine through the conserved F or W. The D gene is left open where the match is weak. Only some rows state a clone size, as once, few, many or a class for expanded clones.

>-|TRBJ2-5|-|TRBV10-3
CAISELPVSGEETQYF
TGTGCCATCAGTGAGTTACCGGTCTCGGGGGAAGAGACCCAGTACTTC
>-|TRBJ1-3|few|TRBV20-1
CSARAGRTRASGNTIYF
TGCAGTGCTAGAGCAGGACGGACTCGCGCCTCTGGAAACACCATATATTTT
>-|TRBJ1-1|many|TRBV6-2/TRBV6-3
CASSYWEGSRNTEAFF
TGTGCCAGCAGTTACTGGGAAGGCAGCAGGAACACTGAAGCTTTCTTT
>TRBD1|TRBJ2-7|many|TRBV20-1
CSARDSGGPYEQYF
TGCAGTGCTAGAGATTCAGGGGGCCCCTACGAGCAGTACTTC
>-|TRBJ2-7|many|TRBV9
CASSGRSYEQYF
TGTGCCAGCAGCGGACGCTCCTACGAGCAGTACTTC
>-|TRBJ2-1|-|TRBV15
CATSRDLSRRQFF
TGTGCCACCAGCAGAGATTTGTCGAGGAGACAGTTCTTC
>TRBD2|TRBJ2-5|many|TRBV29-1
CSVDRTSGETQYF
TGCAGCGTTGACAGGACTAGCGGAGAGACCCAGTACTTC
>-|TRBJ1-1|many|TRBV7-8
CASSLAARTEAFF
TGTGCCAGCAGCTTAGCGGCGCGCACTGAAGCTTTCTTT
>-|TRBJ1-1|few|TRBV4-3
CASSQYKDTEAFF
TGCGCCAGCAGCCAATACAAGGACACTGAAGCTTTCTTT
>-|TRBJ1-4|few|TRBV15
CATSVGQSNEKLFF
TGTGCCACCAGCGTTGGACAGAGTAATGAAAAACTGTTTTTT
>TRBD1|TRBJ1-3|many|TRBV4-2
CASSQIPGQTSGNTIYF
TGTGCCAGCAGCCAAATACCGGGACAGACCTCTGGAAACACCATATATTTT
>-|TRBJ1-6|many|TRBV25-1
CASSDSLNSPLHF
TGTGCCAGCAGTGACTCTCTTAATTCACCCCTCCACTTT
>-|TRBJ1-3|few|TRBV4-3
CASSQDTGGRSGNTIYF
TGCGCCAGCAGCCAAGATACGGGGGGTCGCTCTGGAAACACCATATATTTT
>TRBD1|TRBJ2-3|-|TRBV7-2
CASSLMDRDADTQYF
TGTGCCAGCAGCTTAATGGACAGGGACGCAGATACGCAGTATTTT
>-|TRBJ1-1|many|TRBV7-9
CASSRGYEAFF
TGTGCCAGCAGCCGAGGGTATGAAGCTTTCTTT
>TRBD1|TRBJ1-4|few|TRBV15
CATSRDRGQRNEKLFF
TGTGCCACCAGCAGAGATCGGGGACAGCGGAATGAAAAACTGTTTTTT
>TRBD2|TRBJ2-3|-|TRBV5-1
CASSLELAGVDTQYF
TGCGCCAGCAGCTTGGAACTAGCGGGGGTAGATACGCAGTATTTT
>TRBD1|TRBJ2-5|-|TRBV3-1
CASSQMVWGTGQETQYF
TGTGCCAGCAGCCAAATGGTGTGGGGGACAGGACAAGAGACCCAGTACTTC
>-|TRBJ2-4|-|TRBV5-6
CASSRDFDIQYF
TGTGCCAGCAGCCGGGACTTTGACATTCAGTACTTC
>TRBD2|TRBJ2-1|-|TRBV5-5
CASSFRQRGSSYNEQFF
TGTGCCAGCAGCTTTCGTCAGCGGGGTAGCTCCTACAATGAGCAGTTCTTC
>-|TRBJ2-5|few|TRBV12-3/TRBV12-4
CASSIQVQETQYF
TGTGCCAGCAGCATACAGGTCCAAGAGACCCAGTACTTC
>TRBD2|TRBJ2-5|-|TRBV10-3
CAISQSGTSDLETQYF
TGTGCCATCAGTCAATCCGGGACTAGCGATTTAGAGACCCAGTACTTC
>TRBD1|TRBJ2-5|-|TRBV5-1
CARRDRVGKTQYF
TGCGCCAGGAGGGACAGGGTAGGAAAGACCCAGTACTTC
>-|TRBJ2-5|-|TRBV5-1
CASSLAEGGQETQYF
TGCGCCAGCAGCTTGGCCGAAGGCGGGCAAGAGACCCAGTACTTC
>TRBD1|TRBJ2-7|few|TRBV20-1
CSHSTGGNGEQYF
TGCAGTCACTCAACAGGGGGGAACGGCGAGCAGTACTTC
>-|TRBJ1-1|many|TRBV5-4
CASSFPNTEAFF
TGTGCCAGCAGCTTTCCGAACACTGAAGCTTTCTTT
>-|TRBJ2-1|many|TRBV7-2
CASSTYRVNEQFF
TGTGCCAGCAGTACATACAGGGTTAATGAGCAGTTCTTC
>-|TRBJ1-6|few|TRBV6-2/TRBV6-3
CASSRRTTYSPLHF
TGTGCCAGCAGCCGGAGGACTACCTATTCACCCCTCCACTTT
>TRBD1|TRBJ2-3|few|TRBV28
CASSPPTGAGTDTQYF
TGTGCCAGCAGTCCTCCGACAGGGGCGGGCACAGATACGCAGTATTTT
>TRBD1|TRBJ1-3|-|TRBV27
CASSLQGAGNTIYF
TGTGCCAGCAGCCTACAGGGGGCCGGAAACACCATATATTTT
>-|TRBJ2-3|-|TRBV9
CASSGGDISTDTQYF
TGTGCCAGCAGCGGAGGTGACATCTCCACAGATACGCAGTATTTT
>-|TRBJ1-2|many|TRBV7-2
CASSLIRRTDLYGYTF
TGTGCCAGCAGCTTAATTCGCCGGACGGACCTCTATGGCTACACCTTC
>TRBD1|TRBJ1-2|many|TRBV7-2
CASSSDRGQNYGYTF
TGTGCCAGCAGCTCCGACAGGGGGCAAAACTATGGCTACACCTTC
>-|TRBJ1-1|-|TRBV6-5
CASSYSISGDTEAFF
TGTGCCAGCAGTTACTCGATATCGGGAGACACTGAAGCTTTCTTT